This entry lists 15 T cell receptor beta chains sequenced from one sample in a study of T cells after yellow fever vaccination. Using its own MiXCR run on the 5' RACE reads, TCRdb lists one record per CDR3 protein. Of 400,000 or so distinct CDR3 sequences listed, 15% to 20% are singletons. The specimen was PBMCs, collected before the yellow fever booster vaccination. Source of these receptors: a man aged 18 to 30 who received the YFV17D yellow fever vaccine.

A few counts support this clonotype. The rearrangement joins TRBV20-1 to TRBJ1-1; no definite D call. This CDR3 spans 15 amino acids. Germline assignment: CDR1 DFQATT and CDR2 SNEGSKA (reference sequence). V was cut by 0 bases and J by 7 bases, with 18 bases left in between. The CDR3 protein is CSARDLGRPLDEAFF. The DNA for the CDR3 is TGCAGTGCTAGAGACCTAGGGAGACCACTAGATGAAGCTTTCTTT.

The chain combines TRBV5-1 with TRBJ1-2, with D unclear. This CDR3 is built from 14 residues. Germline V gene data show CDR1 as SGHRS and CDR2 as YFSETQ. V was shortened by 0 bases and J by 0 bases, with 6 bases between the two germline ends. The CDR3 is CASSLDTANYGYTF. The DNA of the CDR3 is TGCGCCAGCAGCTTGGACACAGCTAACTATGGCTACACCTTC.

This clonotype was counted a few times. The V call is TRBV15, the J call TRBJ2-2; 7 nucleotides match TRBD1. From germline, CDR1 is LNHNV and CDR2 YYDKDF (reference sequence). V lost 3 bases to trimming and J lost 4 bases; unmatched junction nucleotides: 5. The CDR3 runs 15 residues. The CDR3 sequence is CATSSYRGATGELFF. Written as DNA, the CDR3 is TGTGCCACCAGCAGTTACAGGGGCGCCACCGGGGAGCTGTTTTTT. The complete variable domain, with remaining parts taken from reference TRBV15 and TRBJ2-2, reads DAMVIQNPRYQVTQFGKPVTLSCSQTLNHNVMYWYQQKSSQAPKLLFHYYDKDFNNEADTPDNFQSRRPNTSFCFLDIRSPGLGDTAMYLCATSSYRGATGELFFGEGSRLTVL.

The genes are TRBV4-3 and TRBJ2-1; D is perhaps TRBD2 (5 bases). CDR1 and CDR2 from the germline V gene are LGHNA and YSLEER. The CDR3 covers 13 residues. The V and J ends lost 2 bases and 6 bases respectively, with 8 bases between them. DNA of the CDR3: TGCGCCAGCAGCCAACATACTAGCAATGAGCAGTTCTTC. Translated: CASSQHTSNEQFF.

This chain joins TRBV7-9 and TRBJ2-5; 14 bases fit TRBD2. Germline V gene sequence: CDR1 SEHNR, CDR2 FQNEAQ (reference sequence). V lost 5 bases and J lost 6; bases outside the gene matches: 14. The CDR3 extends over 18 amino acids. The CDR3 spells CASSGTGTSGGMIKTQYF. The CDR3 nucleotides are TGTGCCAGCAGCGGAACCGGGACTAGCGGGGGTATGATAAAGACCCAGTACTTC.

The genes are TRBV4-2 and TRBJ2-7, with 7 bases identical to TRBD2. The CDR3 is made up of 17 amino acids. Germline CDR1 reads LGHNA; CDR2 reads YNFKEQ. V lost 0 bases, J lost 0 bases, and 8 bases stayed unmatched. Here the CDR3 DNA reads TGTGCCAGCAGCCAAGATCATACGGGGGGAAGCTCCTACGAGCAGTACGTC. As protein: CASSQDHTGGSSYEQYV.

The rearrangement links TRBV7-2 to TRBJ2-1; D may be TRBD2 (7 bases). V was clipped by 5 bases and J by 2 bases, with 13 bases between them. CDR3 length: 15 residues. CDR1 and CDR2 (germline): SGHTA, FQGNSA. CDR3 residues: CASSPEGGPYNEQFF. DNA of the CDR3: TGTGCCAGCAGCCCAGAGGGGGGGCCCTACAATGAGCAGTTCTTC.

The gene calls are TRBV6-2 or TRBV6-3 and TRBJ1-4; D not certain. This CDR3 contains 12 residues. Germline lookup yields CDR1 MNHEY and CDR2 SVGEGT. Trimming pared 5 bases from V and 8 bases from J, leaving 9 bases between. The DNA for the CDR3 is TGTGCCAGCAGTCGTACGGTCGAAAAACTGTTTTTT. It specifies CASSRTVEKLFF.

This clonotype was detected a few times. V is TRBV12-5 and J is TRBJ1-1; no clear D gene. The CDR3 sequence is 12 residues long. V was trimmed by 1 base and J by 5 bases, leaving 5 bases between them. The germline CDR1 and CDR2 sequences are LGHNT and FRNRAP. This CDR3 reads CASGLAGTEAFF. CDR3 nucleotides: TGTGCTAGTGGTTTGGCGGGGACTGAAGCTTTCTTT.

Here the CDR3 reads CATSGNSGGDYNEQFF. CDR3 DNA sequence: TGTGCCACCAGTGGCAATAGCGGGGGAGACTACAATGAGCAGTTCTTC. This chain joins TRBV24-1 and TRBJ2-1; 9 bases are shared with TRBD2. Trimming took 5 bases from V and 3 from J; bases not matched to a gene: 7. The CDR3 is made up of 16 amino acids. From germline, CDR1 is KGHDR and CDR2 SFDVKD.

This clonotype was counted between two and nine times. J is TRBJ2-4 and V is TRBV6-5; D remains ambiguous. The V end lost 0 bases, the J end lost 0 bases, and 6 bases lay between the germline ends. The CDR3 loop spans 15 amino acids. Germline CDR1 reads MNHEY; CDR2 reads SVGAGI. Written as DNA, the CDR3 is TGTGCCAGCAGTTACTCGGGTAAAGCCAAAAACATTCAGTACTTC. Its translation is CASSYSGKAKNIQYF.

The CDR3 DNA reads TGTGCCAGCAGCTCCCCTGAGACTAGCGGGGGGACCGGGGAGCTGTTTTTT. It yields the protein CASSSPETSGGTGELFF. J is TRBJ2-2 and V is TRBV7-7, with TRBD2 matching over 13 bases. V lost 4 bases, J lost 5 bases, and 7 bases stayed unmatched. The CDR3 is made up of 17 amino acids. The germline V gene encodes CDR1 SSHAT and CDR2 FNYEAQ (reference sequence).

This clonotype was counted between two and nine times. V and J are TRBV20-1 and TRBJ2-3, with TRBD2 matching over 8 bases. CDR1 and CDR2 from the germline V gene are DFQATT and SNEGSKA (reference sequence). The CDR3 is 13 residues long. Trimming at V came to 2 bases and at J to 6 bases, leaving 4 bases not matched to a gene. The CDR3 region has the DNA TGCAGTGCTAGAAGGACTAGCATGGATACGCAGTATTTT. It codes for CSARRTSMDTQYF.

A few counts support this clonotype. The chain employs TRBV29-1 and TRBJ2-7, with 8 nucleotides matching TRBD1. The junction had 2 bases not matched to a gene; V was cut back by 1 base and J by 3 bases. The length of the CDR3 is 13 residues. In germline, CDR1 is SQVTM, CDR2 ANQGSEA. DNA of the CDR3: TGCAGCGTTGAAGGCAGGGGGCTCTACGAGCAGTACTTC. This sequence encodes CSVEGRGLYEQYF.

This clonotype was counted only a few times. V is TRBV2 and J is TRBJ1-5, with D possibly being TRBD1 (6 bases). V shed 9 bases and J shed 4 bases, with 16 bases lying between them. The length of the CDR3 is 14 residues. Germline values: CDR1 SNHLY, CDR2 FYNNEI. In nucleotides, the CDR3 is TGTGCCAGTGGGAACAGGGTGCGGAATCAGCCCCAGCATTTT. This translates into CASGNRVRNQPQHF.